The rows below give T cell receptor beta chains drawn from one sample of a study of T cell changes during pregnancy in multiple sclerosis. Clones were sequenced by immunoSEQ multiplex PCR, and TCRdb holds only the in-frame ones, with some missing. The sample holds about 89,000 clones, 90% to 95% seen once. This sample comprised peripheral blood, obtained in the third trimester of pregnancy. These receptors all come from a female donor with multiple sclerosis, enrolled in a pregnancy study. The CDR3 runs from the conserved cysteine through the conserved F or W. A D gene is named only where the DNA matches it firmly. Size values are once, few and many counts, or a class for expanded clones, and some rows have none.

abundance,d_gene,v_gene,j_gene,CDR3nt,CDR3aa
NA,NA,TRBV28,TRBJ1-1,TGTGCCAGCTTCCGGGACATAGTCCCTTCCAACACTGAAGCTTTCTTT,CASFRDIVPSNTEAFF
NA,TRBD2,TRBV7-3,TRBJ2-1,TGTGCCAGCTCGAGCGGGAGCTCCTCCTACAATGAGCAGTTCTTC,CASSSGSSSYNEQFF
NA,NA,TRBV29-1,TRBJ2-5,TGCAGCGTTTTTAGTGGCGGGAAAGAGACCCAGTACTTC,CSVFSGGKETQYF
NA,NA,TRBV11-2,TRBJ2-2,TGTGCCAGCAGTCTTTCCCGCCAACAGGGAAATGGGAACACCGGGGAGCTGTTTTTT,CASSLSRQQGNGNTGELFF
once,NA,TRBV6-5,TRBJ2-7,TGTGCCAGCAGCCGAGGGCCAACCTACGAGCAGTACTTC,CASSRGPTYEQYF
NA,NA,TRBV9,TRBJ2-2,TGTGCCAGCAGCGTAGGTCCGGGTGGGGAGCTGTTTTTT,CASSVGPGGELFF
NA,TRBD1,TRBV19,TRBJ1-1,TGTGCCACGGCAGGGGGCCGCACTGAAGCTTTCTTT,CATAGGRTEAFF
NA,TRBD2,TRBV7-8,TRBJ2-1,TGTGCCAGCAGCCGCGGACTAGCGGGTACGTACAATGAGCAGTTCTTC,CASSRGLAGTYNEQFF
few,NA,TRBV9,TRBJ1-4,TGTGCCAGCAGCGTAGGCACCACGGCTAATGAAAAACTGTTTTTT,CASSVGTTANEKLFF
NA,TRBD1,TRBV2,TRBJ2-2,TGTGCCAGTAGCTCCGGGACAGGGCTCGTCGGGGAGCTGTTTTTT,CASSSGTGLVGELFF
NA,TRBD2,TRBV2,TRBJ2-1,TGTGCCAGCAGTGAAGGCGGACTAGCCTACAATGAGCAGTTCTTC,CASSEGGLAYNEQFF
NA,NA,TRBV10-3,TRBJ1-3,TGTGCCATCAGTGCCTGGGCCGGGGTCTCTGGAAACACCATATATTTT,CAISAWAGVSGNTIYF
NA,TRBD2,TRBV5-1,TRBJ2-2,TGCGCCAGCAGCTTGGCAGCGGGAGGCTTGGGCGGGGAGCTGTTTTTT,CASSLAAGGLGGELFF
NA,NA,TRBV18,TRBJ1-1,TGTGCCGGACTGGGGGGGAGGAACACTGAAGCTTTCTTT,CAGLGGRNTEAFF